Listed here are 14 T cell receptor beta chains from one sample, sequenced in a study of T cells in tumors after PD-1 blockade. Sequencing used immunoSEQ multiplex PCR; TCRdb keeps in-frame clones, though not all of them. The sample includes about 60,000 clones, approximately 79% of them seen just once. Sequenced material: PBMCs, taken after anti-PD-1 treatment. These TCRs come from a human donor with basal cell carcinoma.

The rearrangement uses TRBV19 and TRBJ2-5, with 9 bases matching TRBD2. Germline assignment: CDR1 LNHDA and CDR2 SQIVND (reference sequence). This CDR3 is built from 15 residues. The trim removed 6 bases at V and 0 bases at J, leaving 5 bases unmatched. CDR3 in amino acids: CASRRLAGDQETQYF. The CDR3, as DNA: TGTGCCAGTAGAAGGTTAGCGGGGGACCAAGAGACCCAGTACTTC.

The gene calls are TRBV19 and TRBJ1-1; D remains unclear. CDR1 is LNHDA, CDR2 SQIVND, per germline (reference sequence). V lost 7 bases and J lost 3, with 12 bases in between. The CDR3 length is 13 residues. The CDR3 nucleotides are TGTGCCAGTACGCCAGAAACGTACACTGAAGCTTTCTTT. Translated: CASTPETYTEAFF.

The chain employs TRBV2 and TRBJ2-5, with 7 positions matching TRBD1. CDR3 length: 14 amino acids. V shed 6 bases, J shed 2 bases, and the junction held 6 bases outside the gene matches. Germline assignment: CDR1 SNHLY and CDR2 FYNNEI. The CDR3 DNA sequence: TGTGCCAGCAGGGAAAGACAGGGACAAGAGACCCAGTACTTC. This codes for CASRERQGQETQYF.

The rearrangement uses TRBV29-1 and TRBJ1-3, with D possibly being TRBD1 (5 bases). This CDR3 is 13 amino acids long. Germline V lookup: CDR1 SQVTM, CDR2 ANQGSEA. V lost 2 bases and J 4 bases, leaving 9 bases between the germline ends. CDR3 region: CSVELGGGNTIYF. In DNA, the CDR3 is TGCAGCGTTGAACTGGGGGGAGGAAACACCATATATTTT.

The chain has TRBV30 and TRBJ1-2; 11 bases align to TRBD1. J was trimmed by 8 bases and V by 5 bases; bases with no gene match: 13. The germline gives CDR1 GTSNPN, CDR2 SVGIG (reference sequence). The CDR3 totals 15 residues. The CDR3 is CAWAPDRGRNGGYTF. CDR3 DNA: TGTGCCTGGGCCCCGGACAGGGGGCGAAATGGGGGCTACACCTTC.

This chain joins TRBV5-1 and TRBJ2-7, with 10 bases matching TRBD2. J gave up 6 bases and V 0 bases, and 21 bases lay outside the gene matches. Germline V CDR1 and CDR2: SGHRS, YFSETQ. The CDR3 is made up of 20 amino acids. In DNA form, the CDR3 reads TGCGCCAGCAGCTTGGTTCCCGGGACTCTAGCGGGGGCTAAGGGCCTCGAGCAGTACTTC. Its translation is CASSLVPGTLAGAKGLEQYF.

The chain recombines TRBV6-6 with TRBJ2-7; TRBD1 matches at 8 bases. CDR3 length equals 15 residues. Germline V lookup: CDR1 MNHNY, CDR2 SVGAGI (reference sequence). The V gene end was trimmed by 5 bases and the J gene end by 0 bases; junction bases not matched to a gene: 6. CDR3 coding DNA: TGTGCCAGCAGTAAGACAGGGGCCTCCTCCTACGAGCAGTACTTC. Translation: CASSKTGASSYEQYF.

This chain joins TRBV5-4 and TRBJ1-1; TRBD1 matches 8 bases. Losses at the gene ends were 3 bases for V and 5 bases for J; bases not matched to a gene: 6. There are 14 residues in the CDR3. The germline gives CDR1 SGHNT, CDR2 YYREEE (reference sequence). The CDR3 nucleotides are TGTGCCAGCAGCTCCGGACAGGGTTGGACTGAAGCTTTCTTT. Its protein product is CASSSGQGWTEAFF. Based on the CDR3 plus reference TRBV5-4 and TRBJ1-1, the full variable domain is ETGVTQSPTHLIKTRGQQVTLRCSSQSGHNTVSWYQQALGQGPQFIFQYYREEENGRGNFPPRFSGLQFPNYSSELNVNALELDDSALYLCASSSGQGWTEAFFGQGTRLTVV.

This chain links TRBV19 with TRBJ1-4; TRBD1 matches at 9 bases. The CDR3 sequence is 14 residues long. The V and J ends lost 6 bases and 5 bases, in that order; junction bases with no gene match: 4. Looked up from germline, CDR1 is LNHDA and CDR2 is SQIVND (reference sequence). The CDR3 nucleotides read TGTGCCAGTAGCACCGGGACAGGGAATGAAAAACTGTTTTTT. Its protein is CASSTGTGNEKLFF. Combining the CDR3 with reference TRBV19 and TRBJ1-4 gives the whole variable domain DGGITQSPKYLFRKEGQNVTLSCEQNLNHDAMYWYRQDPGQGLRLIYYSQIVNDFQKGDIAEGYSVSREKKESFPLTVTSAQKNPTAFYLCASSTGTGNEKLFFGSGTQLSVL.

This clone has a handful of counts. The chain carries TRBV19 and TRBJ2-5; D gene unclear. The CDR3 covers 13 residues. Germline CDR1 is LNHDA and CDR2 is SQIVND (reference sequence). V shed 4 bases and J shed 5 bases, with 11 bases lying between them. The CDR3 reads CASSRAPPETQYF. CDR3 coding DNA: TGTGCCAGTAGTAGGGCCCCTCCGGAGACCCAGTACTTC.

This clone appeared a few times. This chain joins TRBV2 and TRBJ1-5; D is possibly TRBD1 (6 bases). CDR1 and CDR2 (germline): SNHLY, FYNNEI. Trimming stripped 2 bases from V and 2 bases from J, with 13 bases between. The CDR3 runs to 16 residues. The CDR3 sequence is CASSEIQGIGNQPQHF. The DNA of the CDR3 is TGTGCCAGCAGTGAAATACAGGGAATTGGCAATCAGCCCCAGCATTTT.

This clone was recorded many times. V and J are TRBV15 and TRBJ2-5; 9 bases fit TRBD1. The CDR3 extends over 15 amino acids. J lost 4 bases, V lost 0 bases, and 3 bases had no gene match. Germline CDR1 reads LNHNV; CDR2 reads YYDKDF (reference sequence). The CDR3 sequence is CATSREETGGETQYF. The CDR3 DNA reads as TGTGCCACCAGCAGAGAGGAGACAGGGGGAGAGACCCAGTACTTC. The full variable domain, in which reference TRBV15 and TRBJ2-5 provide the parts outside the CDR3, is DAMVIQNPRYQVTQFGKPVTLSCSQTLNHNVMYWYQQKSSQAPKLLFHYYDKDFNNEADTPDNFQSRRPNTSFCFLDIRSPGLGDTAMYLCATSREETGGETQYFGPGTRLLVL.

This chain connects TRBV24-1 to TRBJ2-5; the match to TRBD1 covers 7 bases. The trim removed 4 bases at V and 3 bases at J, leaving 13 bases unmatched. The germline V gene has CDR1 KGHDR and CDR2 SFDVKD. The CDR3 sequence is 17 residues long. CDR3 residues: CATSEQLPGQPKETQYF. The CDR3 region has the DNA TGTGCCACCAGTGAGCAACTCCCGGGACAGCCCAAAGAGACCCAGTACTTC.

V is TRBV19 and J is TRBJ1-2; D is ambiguous. With 5 bases removed from V and 0 bases from J, the gap between germline ends came to 10 bases. This CDR3 region has 14 residues. Germline V gives CDR1 LNHDA, CDR2 SQIVND (reference sequence). CDR3 DNA sequence: TGTGCCAGTAGTCTTGAGGCCACTAACTATGGCTACACCTTC. Protein: CASSLEATNYGYTF.